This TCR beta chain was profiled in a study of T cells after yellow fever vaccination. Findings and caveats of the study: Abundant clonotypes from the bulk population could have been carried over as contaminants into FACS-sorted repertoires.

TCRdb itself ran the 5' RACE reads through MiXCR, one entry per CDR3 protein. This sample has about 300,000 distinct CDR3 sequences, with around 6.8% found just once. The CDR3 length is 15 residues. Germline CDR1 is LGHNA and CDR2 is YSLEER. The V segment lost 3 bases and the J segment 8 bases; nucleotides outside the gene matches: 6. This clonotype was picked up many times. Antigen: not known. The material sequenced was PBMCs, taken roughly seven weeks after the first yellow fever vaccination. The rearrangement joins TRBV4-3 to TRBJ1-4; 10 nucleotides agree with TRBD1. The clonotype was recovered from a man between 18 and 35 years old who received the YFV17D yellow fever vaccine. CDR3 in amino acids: CASSQAGQGNEKLFF. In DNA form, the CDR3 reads TGCGCCAGCAGCCAGGCGGGACAGGGGAACGAAAAACTGTTTTTT.